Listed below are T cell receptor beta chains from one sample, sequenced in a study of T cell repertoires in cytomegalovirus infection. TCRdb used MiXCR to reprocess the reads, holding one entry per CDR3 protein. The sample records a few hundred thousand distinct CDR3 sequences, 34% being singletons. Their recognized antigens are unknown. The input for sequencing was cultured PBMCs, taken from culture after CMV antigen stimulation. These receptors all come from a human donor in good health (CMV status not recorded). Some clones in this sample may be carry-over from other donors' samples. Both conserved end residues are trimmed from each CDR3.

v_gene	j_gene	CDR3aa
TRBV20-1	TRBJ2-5	SPPGGQETQY
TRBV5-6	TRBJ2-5	ASSFRITRSGAQTQY
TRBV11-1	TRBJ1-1	ASSLGEGRGTEAF
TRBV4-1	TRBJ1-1	ASSQEDIGLLYTEAF
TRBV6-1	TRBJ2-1	ASRRDTATLNYNEQF
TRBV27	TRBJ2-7	ASSPLTGLSSSYEQY
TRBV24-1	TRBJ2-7	ATSGTGNYEQY
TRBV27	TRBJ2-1	ASGGGGPRNEQF
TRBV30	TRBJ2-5	AWASGSGETQY
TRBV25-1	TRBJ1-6	ASRTHGTGRRSPLH
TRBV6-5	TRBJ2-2	AGQNGAMTGELF
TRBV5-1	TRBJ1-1	ASSNQGFTEAF
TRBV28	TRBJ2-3	ASSPPTGGRADTQY
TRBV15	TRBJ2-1	ATSRGGSSAEQF
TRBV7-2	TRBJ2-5	ATGGASWSETQY
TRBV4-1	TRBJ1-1	ASTQGPGGTEAF
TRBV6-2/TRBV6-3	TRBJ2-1	ASRPQGGGQF
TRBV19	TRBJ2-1	ASRGYTSGYNEQF
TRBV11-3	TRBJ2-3	ASSLDPAADTQY
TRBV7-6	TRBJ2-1	ASSLGTSGIDEQF
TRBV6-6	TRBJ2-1	ASSYSTRVQVPRPGEQF
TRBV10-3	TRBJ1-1	AISEEGGSSYMNTEAF
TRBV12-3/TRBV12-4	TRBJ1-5	ASSFRGFGNQPQH
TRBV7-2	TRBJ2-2	ASSPRDWAGTGELF
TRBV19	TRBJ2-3	ASSWSPGLAASTDTQY
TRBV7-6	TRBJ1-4	ASSPTTVATNEKLF
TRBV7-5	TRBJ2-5	ISVPEAQDGTPVPQETQY
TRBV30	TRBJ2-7	AWSASPYEQY
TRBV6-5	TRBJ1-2	ASSYSAATNYGYT
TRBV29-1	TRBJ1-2	SVEEGRSYGYT
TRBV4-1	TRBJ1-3	ASSQDGVFGNTIY
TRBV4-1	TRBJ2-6	ASSQDRVGPLSGANVLT
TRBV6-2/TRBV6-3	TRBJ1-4	ASSSEPTNEKLF
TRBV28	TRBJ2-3	ASSRAGPRSDTQY
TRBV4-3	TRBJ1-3	ASSQDTGAKNTIY
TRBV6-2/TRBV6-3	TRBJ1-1	ASTLKNTEAF
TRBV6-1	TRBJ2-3	ASRKEMGTDTQY
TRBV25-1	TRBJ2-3	ASSEGQDTDTQY
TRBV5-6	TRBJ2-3	ASSLAADTQY
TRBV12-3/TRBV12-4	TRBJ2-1	ASSQEGWGVSYNEQF
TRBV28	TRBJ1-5	ASSFGGAGNQPQH
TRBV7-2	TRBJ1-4	ASSVRTGINEKLF
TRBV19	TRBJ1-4	ASSIPTGHNEKLF
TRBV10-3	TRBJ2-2	AIGTANTGELF
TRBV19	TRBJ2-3	ASSLGQGWSTDTQY
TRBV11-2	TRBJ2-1	ASSRDAGNEQF
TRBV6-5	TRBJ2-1	ASSYGPTPGNEQF
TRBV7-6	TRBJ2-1	ASSLEPSGLAGVNEQF
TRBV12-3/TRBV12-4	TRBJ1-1	ASNRGITEAF